The sequence of this T cell receptor beta chain was determined in a study of sequential checkpoint blockade in melanoma (dated 2019 in TCRdb). In terms of the full investigation: In a 1:1 randomization, patients received either first-line nivolumab then ipilimumab (arm A) or ipilimumab then nivolumab (arm B). Maintenance nivolumab came after each of the two trial sequences. DNA from about a hundred pretreatment melanoma tumor samples underwent TCRbeta immunosequencing. Matched tumor biopsies were taken from 20 or so patients before treatment and at week 13, after single-agent nivolumab (arm A) or ipilimumab (arm B). In about 75% of the matched pre- and post-treatment tumor biopsy pairs, both biopsies came from the same lesion.

This clone was seen more than once but under ten times. There is no known antigen for this receptor. No base quality values were provided; no much bigger clone lies one nucleotide off. The full study reports these points: Among patients in the nivolumab-first arm (arm A), tumor TIL clonality before treatment was associated with response (P = .04). The model for predicting response that combines TCR metrics with mutation burden needs to be validated in larger, independent patient cohorts. Tumor T-cell fraction and clonality correlated with PD-L1 staining and CD8+ T-cell counts but not with mutational load. Small sample sizes and reduced statistical power limited the within-arm analyses of tumor T-cell fraction. Achieving clinical benefit was about 30 times more likely for patients whose tumor T-cell fraction and clonality increased by week 13.

For CDR1 and CDR2, the germline V gene lists SGDLS and YYNGEE. The CDR3, cysteine through phenylalanine, is 14 amino acids long. Only CDR3 DNA is held: 42 bases, read in frame from base 1. At the junction V is shortened by 6 bases and J by 4 bases, with 15 bases in between. Read against the paper, the sample's treatment or condition label means: randomized to nivolumab then ipilimumab (arm A) or the reverse (arm B). None of the patients in the trial had previously been given DNA-damaging chemotherapy. CheckMate 064, a randomized, open-label phase II trial of sequential checkpoint blockade, was the source of the samples, all of which came from patients with melanoma. Tumor TCR sequencing used genomic DNA from formalin-fixed paraffin-embedded (FFPE) tissue samples. The immunoSEQ Assay was used to immunosequence TCRbeta CDR3 regions from genomic DNA. Genomic DNA was amplified by bias-controlled multiplex PCR before high-throughput sequencing. In the source study's methods: To quantify the absolute abundance of each unique TCRbeta CDR3 region, the sequences were collapsed and filtered. Clonality, defined as 1 minus Pielou's evenness, was calculated using only productive rearrangements. Tumor T-cell fraction was calculated by normalizing TCRbeta template counts to the amount of usable DNA, which was estimated from several housekeeping genes. A previously published method was used to identify clones with significantly greater frequencies in on-treatment samples than in baseline samples. Drawn from immuneACCESS, this table holds only the in-frame rearrangements with V and J called that TCRdb kept. Clones are partly lost; checked studies trace under half to an unresolved V gene and leave the rest unexplained. V, J and clone size derive from that table, while D and trimming were established from the DNA sequence. This sample has 2,500 or so clones in its table, and around 18% of those were observed once. The ten largest clonotypes hold 20% to 25% of the sample.

The sequence is built from TRBV9 and TRBJ2-3, with no confident D gene call. The sequence was obtained from a human donor with melanoma. The sample here was tumor tissue (inferred from file names), taken from a patient given nivolumab and ipilimumab in sequence. The CDR3 here reads CASTLSKGADTQYF. The nucleotide sequence is TGTGCCAGCACTCTCTCGAAAGGTGCAGATACGCAGTATTTT.